This T cell receptor beta chain was found in a study of regulatory T cells in long-lasting Graves disease. Findings and caveats of the study: More public clonotypes were shared by persistent patients (2,741) than by new patients (roughly 970).

Time point denoted: newly diagnosed GD, antithyroid drugs for less than 3 months. TCR sequences were obtained from RNA taken from PBMCs. The length of the CDR3 is 13 residues. V gave up 0 bases and J gave up 8 bases, with 11 bases separating them. Germline assignment: CDR1 DFQATT and CDR2 SNEGSKA (reference sequence). Arm-PCR with iRepertoire HTBI primers amplified the CDR3 regions for these TCR beta libraries. MiXCR, run by TCRdb on the multiplex PCR reads, gives a single entry per CDR3 protein. This repertoire shows over 200,000 distinct CDR3 sequences, 18% found once; its top ten account for approximately 20%. This clonotype was seen ten or more times. Its antigen is still unknown.

The clonotype originates from a female donor with Graves disease. Specimen: peripheral blood mononuclear cells (PBMCs), collected at new diagnosis, from a patient treated with antithyroid drugs. The genes are TRBV20-1 and TRBJ1-5, with D uncertain. CDR3 nucleotide sequence: TGCAGTGCTAGAGAAGGCACATACGAGCCCCAGCATTTT. It yields the protein CSAREGTYEPQHF.